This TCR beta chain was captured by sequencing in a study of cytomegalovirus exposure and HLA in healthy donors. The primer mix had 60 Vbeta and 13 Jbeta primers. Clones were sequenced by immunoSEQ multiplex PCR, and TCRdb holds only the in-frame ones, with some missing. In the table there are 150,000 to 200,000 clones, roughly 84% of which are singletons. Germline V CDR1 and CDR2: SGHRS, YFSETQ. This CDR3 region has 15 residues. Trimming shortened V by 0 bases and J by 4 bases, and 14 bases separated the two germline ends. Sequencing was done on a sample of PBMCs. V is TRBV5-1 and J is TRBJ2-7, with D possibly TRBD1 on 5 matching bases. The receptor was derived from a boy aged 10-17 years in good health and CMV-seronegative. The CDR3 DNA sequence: TGCGCCAGCAGCTTGGAGGCCAGGGCTTGGTACGAGCAGTACTTC. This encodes CASSLEARAWYEQYF.